The clone carrying this TCR beta chain was picked up a small number of times. This CDR3 is built from 13 residues. J gave up 8 bases and V 8 bases, and 4 bases lay outside the gene matches. The germline CDR1 and CDR2 sequences are LGHDT and YNNKEL (reference sequence). The sample is drawn from a study of T cells of healthy individuals. Each CDR3 protein is one row after TCRdb ran MiXCR on the 5' RACE reads. The sample holds around 100,000 distinct CDR3 sequences, 15% to 20% seen once. The source is a human donor in good health. This sequence joins TRBV3-1 and TRBJ2-1, with 12 bases aligning to TRBD1. CDR3 region: CASGGQGADEQFF. CDR3 bases: TGTGCCAGCGGGGGACAGGGGGCCGATGAGCAGTTCTTC.